These 6 T cell receptor beta chains were all obtained from the same sample, sequenced in a study of cytomegalovirus exposure and HLA in healthy donors. PCR was performed using 60 Vbeta and 13 Jbeta primers. Some clones are missing from TCRdb's copy, which holds only in-frame ones; the method was immunoSEQ multiplex PCR. The repertoire holds some 140,000 clones, roughly 80% seen once, with 2% to 2.5% in the top ten. Input material: PBMCs. The receptors come from a man aged 25 to 45 in good health and CMV-seronegative.

The V call is TRBV10-3, the J call TRBJ2-7; TRBD2 matches 10 bases. Germline V CDR1 and CDR2: ENHRY, SYGVKD. The CDR3 sequence is 15 residues long. V lost 3 bases and J lost 5; bases outside the gene matches: 7. Written as DNA, the CDR3 is TGTGCCATCAGTGACCCAGCGGGAGGGCCCCACGAGCAGTACTTC. Protein sequence: CAISDPAGGPHEQYF.

The chain recombines TRBV6-6 with TRBJ2-7; D not certain. V was cut by 2 bases and J by 3 bases, with 8 bases left in between. The germline gives CDR1 MNHNY, CDR2 SVGAGI (reference sequence). The CDR3 contains 13 residues. Here the CDR3 reads CASSYERYYEQYF. For the CDR3, the DNA is TGTGCCAGCAGTTACGAGCGCTACTACGAGCAGTACTTC.

The rearrangement joins TRBV5-1 to TRBJ1-2; 10 bases map to TRBD1. In germline, CDR1 is SGHRS, CDR2 YFSETQ. V lost 1 base and J lost 7; bases outside the gene matches: 10. CDR3 size: 16 residues. This CDR3 reads CASSLSGQGFEGGYTF. The CDR3 DNA reads TGCGCCAGCAGCTTGTCGGGACAGGGGTTCGAGGGTGGCTACACCTTC.

The genes are TRBV18 and TRBJ1-5; 7 nucleotides match TRBD1. V lost 3 bases, J lost 7 bases, and 6 bases stayed unmatched. Germline loops: CDR1 KGHSH, CDR2 LQKENI. The CDR3 extends over 14 amino acids. The CDR3 nucleotides read TGTGCCAGCTCACCCGGGACAGAGGCCCAGCCCCAGCATTTT. Translated, it gives CASSPGTEAQPQHF.

The chain employs TRBV7-3 and TRBJ2-7; weak D call: TRBD1 (5 bases). The CDR3 has 13 residues. Trimming took off 5 bases at V and 7 bases at J, with 15 bases between the two ends. Germline CDR1 and CDR2: SGHTA and FQGTGA. The CDR3 loop reads CASSLTREGEQYF. CDR3 coding DNA: TGTGCCAGCAGCCTTACCAGGGAAGGGGAGCAGTACTTC.

The chain joins TRBV28 to TRBJ2-7, with 7 positions matching TRBD2. Germline V gives CDR1 MDHEN, CDR2 SYDVKM. V lost 7 bases to trimming and J lost 4 bases; unmatched junction nucleotides: 7. The CDR3 loop spans 13 amino acids. The CDR3 DNA follows: TGTGCCAGCACTAGAACGGGAGGATACGAGCAGTACTTC. Protein sequence: CASTRTGGYEQYF.